This entry features one T cell receptor beta chain sequence. V was pared by 2 bases and J by 4 bases, with 12 bases between. The CDR3 has 14 residues. The germline gives CDR1 SGDLS, CDR2 YYNGEE. The PCR was carried out with 60 Vbeta primers and 13 Jbeta primers. Here immunoSEQ multiplex PCR was the method, and the copy in TCRdb shows in-frame clones only, minus some. The table has 150,000 to 200,000 clones, more than 80% seen once. The data derive from a study of cytomegalovirus exposure and HLA in healthy donors. About the study: From donors who were HLA-typed, an early data release held 80 million to 85 million unique TCRs.

The receptor comes from a woman under 30 in good health and CMV-seronegative. J is TRBJ1-2 and V is TRBV9; no reliable D call. Material: PBMCs. CDR3 DNA sequence: TGTGCCAGCAGCGTTAGAAGTGAGTCCTATGGCTACACCTTC. Residues: CASSVRSESYGYTF.